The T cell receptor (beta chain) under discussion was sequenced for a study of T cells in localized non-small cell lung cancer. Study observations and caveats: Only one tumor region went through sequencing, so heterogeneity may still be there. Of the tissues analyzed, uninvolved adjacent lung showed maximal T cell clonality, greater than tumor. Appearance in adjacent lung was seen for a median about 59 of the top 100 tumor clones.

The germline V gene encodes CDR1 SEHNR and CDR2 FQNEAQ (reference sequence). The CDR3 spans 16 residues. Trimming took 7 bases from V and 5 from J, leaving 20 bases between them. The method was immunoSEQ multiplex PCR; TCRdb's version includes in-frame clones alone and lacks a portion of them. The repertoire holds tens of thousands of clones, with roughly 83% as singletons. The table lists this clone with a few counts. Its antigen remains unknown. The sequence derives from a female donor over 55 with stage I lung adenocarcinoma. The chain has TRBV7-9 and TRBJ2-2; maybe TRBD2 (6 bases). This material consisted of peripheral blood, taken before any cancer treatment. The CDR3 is CASTFLRRGGTGELFF. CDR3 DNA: TGTGCCAGCACCTTCTTACGGCGGGGAGGTACCGGGGAGCTGTTTTTT.